This T cell receptor beta chain was sequenced during a study of cytomegalovirus exposure and HLA in healthy donors. Some clones are missing from TCRdb's copy, which holds only in-frame ones; the method was immunoSEQ multiplex PCR. The sample has roughly 79,000 clones, 85% to 95% seen once. The sample was PBMCs. The receptor's source is a man in his late teens or twenties in good health and CMV-seronegative.

The DNA of the CDR3 is TGTGCCAGCAGTTTAGGACTAGCGGGTATCAATGAGCAGTTCTTC. It codes for CASSLGLAGINEQFF. The chain has TRBV27 and TRBJ2-1, with 11 bases aligning to TRBD2. Germline V gene sequence: CDR1 MNHEY, CDR2 SMNVEV (reference sequence). V was pared by 2 bases and J by 6 bases, with 3 bases of the junction left unmatched. There are 15 residues in the CDR3.